The clone carrying this T cell receptor beta chain was seen many times. Its antigen is currently unknown. V lost 2 bases, J lost 7 bases, and 9 bases lay in between. The CDR3 is 12 amino acids. Germline loops: CDR1 SEHNR, CDR2 FQNEAQ (reference sequence). This entry comes from a study of response to subunit inactivated influenza vaccine. Study results and limitations: It was the authors' suggestion that each seasonal influenza vaccination recruits few new T cells.

A single record per CDR3 protein comes from TCRdb applying MiXCR to the RT-PCR reads. The table records about 800,000 distinct CDR3 sequences, around 20% of them present only once. The chain links TRBV7-9 to TRBJ2-7, with D perhaps matching TRBD2 (5 bases). The clonotype originates from a man aged 45-65 years who received an inactivated influenza vaccine. Sequenced here: PBMCs from blood, sampled 5 to 6 days after vaccination. The chain's CDR3 is CASSLSGSEQYF. The CDR3 coding sequence is TGTGCCAGCAGCTTAAGTGGGAGTGAGCAGTACTTC.